This T cell receptor (beta chain) was sequenced during a study of blood T cell repertoires in COVID-19. Study summary: The United States, Italy and Spain supplied acute and convalescent COVID-19 samples. From T cells, B-cell-depleted T cells, or PBMCs came the material, which was cDNA or gDNA.

V gave up 3 bases and J gave up 2 bases, with 8 bases separating them. The CDR3 has 13 amino acids. Germline V lookup: CDR1 MNHEY, CDR2 SVGAGI. Per the authors' pipeline: Cell counts per sample came from amplifying reference gene primers. Here immunoSEQ multiplex PCR was the method, and the copy in TCRdb shows in-frame clones only, minus some. V, J and clone size were drawn from that table, and D and trimming were deduced from the DNA. The data show a few hundred thousand clones, with roughly 88% seen just once and around 2% held by the top ten. This TCR was sampled from a middle-aged man who had recovered from COVID-19. V usage is TRBV6-5 and J usage is TRBJ2-7; possible D gene TRBD1, 5 bases. Sequenced material: peripheral blood. Here the CDR3 reads CASSYDSPYEQYF. The CDR3 DNA follows: TGTGCCAGCAGTTATGACAGTCCCTACGAGCAGTACTTC.